The 5 T cell receptor beta chains below come from one sample, sequenced in a study of OX40 agonist ivuxolimab in advanced cancers. TCRdb keeps only in-frame clones here, not all; method: immunoSEQ multiplex PCR. The sample yields 60,000 or so clones, 85% to 90% seen once. Sequenced material: CD4+ or CD8+ T cells sorted from blood, taken in a trial of the OX40 agonist ivuxolimab. These receptors all come from an adult with an advanced solid tumor such as melanoma, head and neck, liver or kidney cancer.

The rearrangement joins TRBV5-4 to TRBJ2-5; 7 bases line up with TRBD2. This CDR3 is built from 15 residues. V shed 4 bases and J 2 bases; nucleotides not matched to a gene: 8. CDR1 SGHNT and CDR2 YYREEE come from the germline V gene (reference sequence). CDR3 bases: TGTGCCAGCAGCCTGGCGGGGGAGCGGCAAGAGACCCAGTACTTC. Its translation: CASSLAGERQETQYF.

V gene TRBV28 combines with J gene TRBJ1-2, with D unclear. Germline assignment: CDR1 MDHEN and CDR2 SYDVKM. The CDR3 is made up of 8 amino acids. V was pared by 8 bases and J by 7 bases, with 2 bases between. Written as DNA, the CDR3 is TGTGCCAGCGGTGGCTACACCTTC. Translation gives CASGGYTF.

The V and J genes are TRBV11-2 and TRBJ2-1; the D is unclear. There are 13 residues in the CDR3. V shed 5 bases and J shed 9 bases, with 14 bases lying between them. CDR1 is SGHAT and CDR2 is FQNNGV in the germline V gene. CDR3 nucleotides: TGTGCCAGCAGCCCCGAAGTGGCAGGTGAGCAGTTCTTC. Protein sequence: CASSPEVAGEQFF.

The chain recombines TRBV23-1 with TRBJ2-2; a possible D gene is TRBD1 (6 bases). TRBV23-1 counts as an open reading frame of uncertain function. The CDR3 is 16 residues long. Trimming removed 4 bases from V and 2 bases from J, with 14 bases in between. CDR3 DNA: TGCGCCAGCAGTCGGGTGGTGGGGGCTAACACCGGGGAGCTGTTTTTT. Amino acid sequence: CASSRVVGANTGELFF.

The V gene is TRBV19, the J gene TRBJ2-3; no clear D gene. Germline CDR1 is LNHDA and CDR2 is SQIVND (reference sequence). There are 14 residues in the CDR3. V lost 5 bases and J 0 bases, leaving 9 bases between the germline ends. The chain's CDR3 is CASSVRSSTDTQYF. CDR3 bases: TGTGCCAGTAGTGTCCGCAGTAGCACAGATACGCAGTATTTT.